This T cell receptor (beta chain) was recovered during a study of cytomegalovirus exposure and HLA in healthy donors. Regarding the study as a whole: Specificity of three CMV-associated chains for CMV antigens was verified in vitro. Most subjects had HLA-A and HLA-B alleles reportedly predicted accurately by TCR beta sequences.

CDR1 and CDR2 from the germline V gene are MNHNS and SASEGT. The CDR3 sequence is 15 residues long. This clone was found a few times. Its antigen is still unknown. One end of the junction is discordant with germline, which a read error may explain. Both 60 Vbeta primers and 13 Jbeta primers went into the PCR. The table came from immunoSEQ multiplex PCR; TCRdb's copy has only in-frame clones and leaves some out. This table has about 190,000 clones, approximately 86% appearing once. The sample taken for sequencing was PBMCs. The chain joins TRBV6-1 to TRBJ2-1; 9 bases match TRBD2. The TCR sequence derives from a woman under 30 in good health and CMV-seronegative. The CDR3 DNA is TGTGCCAGCAGGGAAGCGGGAGGACGTTACAATGAGCAGTTCTTC. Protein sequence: CASREAGGRYNEQFF.